This T cell receptor (beta chain) came from a study of blood T cell repertoires in COVID-19. Overall study context: COVID-19 samples collected from the United States, Italy and Spain covered acute and convalescent phases. Sample material is recorded as cDNA or gDNA derived from T cells, B-cell-depleted T cells, or PBMCs.

V shed 6 bases and J shed 1 base, with 11 bases lying between them. The CDR3 runs 13 residues. Germline loops: CDR1 SQVTM, CDR2 ANQGSEA. Authors' data handling: For nucleated cells, counts were estimated from reference gene primer amplification. Clones were read by immunoSEQ multiplex PCR, and TCRdb kept only the in-frame ones, dropping some. That table gives V, J and clone size, and the DNA gave D and trimming. The sample consists of some 120,000 clones, 84% of them appearing once. Sequenced: peripheral blood. The rearrangement links TRBV29-1 to TRBJ2-3; a weak D match, TRBD2 (5 bases). This TCR was sampled from a woman in her thirties who had recovered from COVID-19. CDR3 sequence reads: CSVRVSGTDTQYF. CDR3 sequence (DNA): TGCAGCGTGCGGGTTAGCGGCACAGATACGCAGTATTTT.